This record covers a single T cell receptor (beta chain). Its target is not known. These data come from a study of metastatic and nonmetastatic thyroid tumors. Study at large: Blood and tumor or nodule tissue repertoires from malignant and benign thyroid patients were compared. General study points: Benign nodules reportedly had significantly lower TCR beta diversity than malignant thyroid tumors in blood and tumor.

In the original processing: A papillary thyroid cancer distant-metastasis classifier was built from CDR3 differences across clinicopathological groups. Using MiXCR, TCRdb reanalyzed the PCR reads. None of the V and J calls come from the authors' own analysis; TCRdb made them. Of approximately 58,000 clones in the sample, approximately 22% were seen once. The germline V gene has CDR1 SGHRS and CDR2 YFSETQ. The ends were cut back, 4 bases at V and 2 bases at J, with 13 bases in the middle. The CDR3 totals 14 residues. All patients were treatment-naive before thyroid surgery. J is TRBJ2-7 and V is TRBV5-1, with a possible D match to TRBD2 (5 bases). What was sequenced was blood. The clonotype was recovered from a female donor with papillary thyroid cancer or a benign thyroid nodule (not recorded which). Some clones in this sample may be carry-over from other donors' samples. CDR3 region: CASSTAGDTYEQYF. CDR3 in DNA: TGCGCCAGCAGCACGGCCGGGGATACCTACGAGCAGTACTTC.